A selection of T cell receptor beta chains follows, all from one sample in a study of cytomegalovirus exposure and HLA in healthy donors. Some clones are missing from TCRdb's copy, which holds only in-frame ones; the method was immunoSEQ multiplex PCR. This table holds about 170,000 clones, around 74% found once. Sequenced material: PBMCs. The receptors come from a female donor in good health and CMV-seronegative. Each CDR3 is given with its conserved first and last residue. A D gene is named only where the DNA matches it firmly. A clone size is listed for some rows: how often the clone was seen (once, few, many), or a class if it is expanded.

d_gene	v_gene	j_gene	abundance	CDR3aa	CDR3nt
TRBD1	TRBV13	TRBJ2-5	-	CASSLKGQSYQETQYF	TGTGCCAGCAGCTTAAAGGGACAGAGTTACCAAGAGACCCAGTACTTC
-	TRBV27	TRBJ2-5	-	CASRKTGGGETQYF	TGTGCCAGCAGAAAAACAGGGGGGGGTGAGACCCAGTACTTC
TRBD2	TRBV10-3	TRBJ2-1	-	CAIRNSGTTSPNEQFF	TGTGCCATCAGGAACTCCGGGACTACGTCCCCCAATGAGCAGTTCTTC
-	TRBV6-5	TRBJ2-7	few	CASSRTGGGYEQYF	TGTGCCAGCAGTCGAACAGGGGGAGGGTACGAGCAGTACTTC
-	TRBV5-5	TRBJ1-4	-	CASSLPGLVEKLFF	TGTGCCAGCAGCTTACCAGGGCTCGTTGAAAAACTGTTTTTT
TRBD1	TRBV18	TRBJ2-7	few	CASLGQQPTTYEQYF	TGTGCCAGCCTGGGACAGCAACCGACAACCTACGAGCAGTACTTC
TRBD1	TRBV11-1	TRBJ2-7	-	CASSPSTGTGGTEQYF	TGCGCCAGCAGCCCTTCAACCGGGACAGGGGGCACCGAGCAGTACTTC
TRBD1	TRBV19	TRBJ1-6	-	CATRDRGNSPLHF	TGTGCCACCAGAGACAGGGGAAATTCACCCCTCCACTTT
TRBD2	TRBV6-1	TRBJ2-1	-	CASSELAGVGKEFF	TGTGCCAGCAGTGAACTAGCGGGAGTGGGGAAAGAGTTCTTC
-	TRBV14	TRBJ1-4	-	CASSQIRGAKEKLFF	TGTGCCAGCAGCCAGATCCGGGGGGCAAAAGAAAAACTGTTTTTT
TRBD1	TRBV29-1	TRBJ2-1	-	CSVRPPGQGDGNEQFF	TGCAGCGTTAGGCCGCCGGGACAGGGTGATGGGAATGAGCAGTTCTTC
-	TRBV18	TRBJ1-1	-	CASSESGGGNTEAFF	TGTGCCAGCTCCGAATCCGGGGGGGGGAACACTGAAGCTTTCTTT